This paragraph reports one T cell receptor (beta chain). Antigen specificity is unknown. The sample belongs to a study of response to subunit inactivated influenza vaccine. Using its own MiXCR run on the RT-PCR reads, TCRdb lists one record per CDR3 protein. The table records approximately 300,000 distinct CDR3 sequences, 20% to 25% of them present only once. The CDR3 runs to 13 residues. Germline V CDR1 and CDR2: SGHVS, FQNEAQ. Trimming took 1 base from V and 9 from J, leaving 13 bases between them. Study-level results: Each seasonal influenza vaccination, the authors suggested, recruits few new T cells.

The origin of this receptor is a man between 50 and 69 years old who received an inactivated influenza vaccine. The sequences come from PBMCs from blood, collected less than 22 months after vaccination. The gene calls are TRBV7-8 and TRBJ2-7; D might be TRBD2 (5 bases). The CDR3 DNA reads as TGTGCCAGCAGCTTAGGGGGAGCCGGTGGGCAGTACTTC. It specifies CASSLGGAGGQYF.